This TCR beta chain was identified in a study of shared clonotypes between healthy human individuals. Turning to this clone: Its antigen is not known.

Notes on the study in general: Relative to clonotypes present in all four donors, those not shared had lower generation probabilities. Collection of samples was limited to blood; tissue repertoires likely differ. Naive subsets generally exceeded memory subsets in estimated richness.

This CDR3 contains 14 residues. Trimming removed 4 bases at V and 2 bases at J, with 11 bases between. Germline lookup yields CDR1 MGHRA and CDR2 YSYEKL. Authors' methods: Filtering differed because ImmunoSEQ produced junction-only sequences that carried no quality scores. Libraries were prepared by immunoSEQ multiplex PCR; TCRdb keeps only in-frame clonotypes and omits some of them. V and J calls and clone size are copied from that table; D and trimming were computed from the DNA. The profile covers roughly 660,000 clones, with around 91% appearing a single time and 34% taken by the ten largest. The TCR originated in a young man in good health. Some clones in this sample may be carry-over from other donors' samples. This sequence joins TRBV4-1 and TRBJ1-1; D perhaps matches TRBD1 (6 bases). Sequenced: memory CD8+ T cells from PBMCs. Specified subset: CD45RO+ cells pooled with CCR7-negative TemRA cells. This chain's CDR3 is CASSLWTENTEAFF. The CDR3 DNA reads TGCGCCAGCAGCCTTTGGACAGAAAACACTGAAGCTTTCTTT.